This is a list of T cell receptor beta chains from one sample in a study of CD8 T cells in ankylosing spondylitis. TCRdb reanalysed the 5' RACE reads using MiXCR and keeps one entry per CDR3 protein. Among about 540,000 distinct CDR3 sequences listed, 10% to 15% were seen once. Sample: blood, either unsorted or a sorted T cell fraction (not recorded which). The receptors originated from a male donor with ankylosing spondylitis. The CDR3 runs from the conserved cysteine through the conserved F or W. The order of the fields is J gene, clone size, V gene, D gene, CDR3 protein, CDR3 DNA. The D gene is left open where the match is weak. Clone size is not always given. Where it is, it says once, few, many or a class for expanded clones.

J: TRBJ2-7; size: NA; V: TRBV20-1; D: TRBD2; CDR3: CSATGLAFPYEQYF; DNA: TGCAGTGCGACCGGACTAGCGTTTCCCTACGAGCAGTACTTC
J: TRBJ2-1; size: few; V: TRBV20-1; D: TRBD2; CDR3: CSASDGGDYNEQFF; DNA: TGCAGTGCTAGTGACGGGGGGGACTACAATGAGCAGTTCTTC
J: TRBJ1-3; size: many; V: TRBV12-3/TRBV12-4; D: NA; CDR3: CASSLRGSGNTIYF; DNA: TGTGCCAGCAGTTTGAGAGGGTCTGGAAACACCATATATTTT
J: TRBJ2-3; size: few; V: TRBV30; D: TRBD2; CDR3: CALTSGSPDTQYF; DNA: TGTGCCTTGACTAGCGGGAGCCCAGATACGCAGTATTTT
J: TRBJ1-2; size: NA; V: TRBV4-1; D: NA; CDR3: CASRAQFNYGYTF; DNA: TGCGCCAGCAGAGCACAGTTTAACTATGGCTACACCTTC
J: TRBJ2-2; size: NA; V: TRBV6-1; D: NA; CDR3: CASSEGVAENTGELFF; DNA: TGTGCCAGCAGTGAAGGGGTGGCGGAGAACACCGGGGAGCTGTTTTTT
J: TRBJ2-1; size: NA; V: TRBV11-2; D: NA; CDR3: CASSSGGYWGKVPFINEQFF; DNA: TGTGCCAGCAGTTCTGGGGGCTATTGGGGTAAAGTCCCGTTTATAAATGAGCAGTTCTTC
J: TRBJ2-4; size: few; V: TRBV10-3; D: NA; CDR3: CAISGTEISGSTAAKNIQYF; DNA: TGTGCCATCAGTGGGACGGAGATCAGCGGGTCCACCGCTGCCAAAAACATTCAGTACTTC
J: TRBJ2-7; size: NA; V: TRBV5-6; D: TRBD1; CDR3: CASSRQGGNEQYF; DNA: TGTGCCAGCAGCAGACAGGGTGGAAACGAGCAGTACTTC
J: TRBJ2-3; size: many; V: TRBV10-1; D: TRBD2; CDR3: CASSVTSGSTDTQYF; DNA: TGCGCCAGCAGTGTAACTAGCGGGAGCACAGATACGCAGTATTTT
J: TRBJ2-1; size: few; V: TRBV6-4; D: TRBD2; CDR3: CASRAGGGNEQFF; DNA: TGTGCCAGCAGAGCGGGAGGGGGCAATGAGCAGTTCTTC
J: TRBJ2-3; size: NA; V: TRBV5-1; D: NA; CDR3: CASSPRGGRADTQYF; DNA: TGCGCCAGCAGCCCCCGGGGAGGACGGGCAGATACGCAGTATTTT
J: TRBJ2-1; size: few; V: TRBV9; D: NA; CDR3: CASSVEGGGRGINEQFF; DNA: TGTGCCAGCAGCGTAGAGGGGGGGGGCAGGGGAATAAATGAGCAGTTCTTC
J: TRBJ2-3; size: NA; V: TRBV12-3/TRBV12-4; D: TRBD2; CDR3: CASSRSGRGNTDTQYF; DNA: TGTGCCAGCAGTCGTAGCGGGAGAGGGAACACAGATACGCAGTATTTT
J: TRBJ2-3; size: NA; V: TRBV3-1; D: NA; CDR3: CASSQDRALDTQYF; DNA: TGTGCCAGCAGCCAAGATCGGGCCCTAGATACGCAGTATTTT
J: TRBJ1-1; size: few; V: TRBV6-1; D: NA; CDR3: CASSPLFRANTEAFF; DNA: TGTGCCAGCAGTCCCCTGTTTCGGGCGAACACTGAAGCTTTCTTT
J: TRBJ2-3; size: few; V: TRBV24-1; D: NA; CDR3: CATSEALGVDTQYF; DNA: TGTGCCACCAGTGAAGCCTTAGGTGTGGATACGCAGTATTTT
J: TRBJ1-2; size: NA; V: TRBV11-2; D: NA; CDR3: CASSLIAGGNYGYTF; DNA: TGTGCCAGCAGCTTGATAGCGGGGGGGAACTATGGCTACACCTTC
J: TRBJ2-5; size: NA; V: TRBV20-1; D: TRBD1; CDR3: CSARSRTGEETQYF; DNA: TGCAGTGCTAGATCAAGGACAGGGGAGGAGACCCAGTACTTC
J: TRBJ2-1; size: many; V: TRBV12-3/TRBV12-4; D: NA; CDR3: CASSYDRSNEQFF; DNA: TGTGCCAGCAGCTATGACAGGAGCAATGAGCAGTTCTTC
J: TRBJ2-1; size: many; V: TRBV24-1; D: TRBD2; CDR3: CATSDRLAGVYNEQFF; DNA: TGTGCCACCAGTGATCGACTAGCGGGAGTCTACAATGAGCAGTTCTTC